This T cell receptor (beta chain) is from a study of a mutant IDH1 vaccine in newly diagnosed glioma. As for time point: week 23, last vaccination. Each dose of the vaccine consisted of 300 ug of mutant IDH1 20-mer peptide, with topical imiquimod. Profiling relied on immunoSEQ multiplex PCR, and the TCRdb table lists in-frame clones only, not all of them. The data contain 75,000 to 80,000 clones, around 85% of them seen just once; the ten biggest clones take up roughly 0.74%. V dropped 3 bases and J dropped 7; count of bases not matched to a gene: 10. The germline gives CDR1 KGHSH, CDR2 LQKENI. There are 15 residues in the CDR3. Note on this clone: What it binds is not known.

The TCR originated in a woman aged 50 to 60 with glioma. The sequencing used PBMCs, collected from a glioma patient whose treatment included an IDH1 peptide vaccine. The chain combines TRBV18 with TRBJ1-2; 8 bases line up with TRBD1. CDR3 protein: CASSPKDRARSGYTF. For the CDR3, the DNA is TGTGCCAGCTCACCGAAGGACAGGGCTAGGAGTGGCTACACCTTC.